These 21 T cell receptor beta chains were all obtained from the same sample, sequenced in a study of blood T cell repertoires in COVID-19. Repertoires were generated with immunoSEQ multiplex PCR, while TCRdb's copy carries only in-frame clones and drops some. The sample consists of under 250,000 clones, more than 70% of them appearing once. Sequencing was carried out using peripheral blood. The receptor source for this set is a woman in her thirties with COVID-19, enrolled during active disease.

This rearrangement joins TRBV30 to TRBJ1-6; D remains unclear. The V gene's germline CDR1 is GTSNPN and CDR2 SVGIG (reference sequence). The ends were cut back, 2 bases at V and 9 bases at J, with 8 bases in the middle. This CDR3 is built from 12 residues. CDR3 protein: CAWSRTGSPLHF. For the CDR3, the DNA is TGTGCCTGGAGTCGCACCGGTTCACCCCTCCACTTT.

J is TRBJ1-5 and V is TRBV7-8; D not certain. Germline CDR1 and CDR2: SGHVS and FQNEAQ. Trimming stripped 0 bases from V and 3 bases from J, with 3 bases between. The CDR3 consists of 13 residues. CDR3 nucleotide sequence: TGTGCCAGCAGCTTAGCTAACAATCAGCCCCAGCATTTT. This codes for CASSLANNQPQHF.

This chain connects TRBV3-1 (or the pseudogene TRBV3-2) to TRBJ2-5; D may be TRBD2 (6 bases). CDR3 length: 16 amino acids. The germline CDR1 and CDR2 sequences are LGHDT and YNNKEL (reference sequence). V was pared by 1 base and J by 2 bases, with 14 bases between. In nucleotides, the CDR3 is TGTGCCAGCAGCCAAGGGACTGGGAGCGGGCAAGAGACCCAGTACTTC. Protein: CASSQGTGSGQETQYF.

The chain couples TRBV6-5 to TRBJ2-7; 9 bases map to TRBD1. Germline CDR1 reads MNHEY; CDR2 reads SVGAGI. The CDR3 is made up of 14 amino acids. V gave up 9 bases and J gave up 1 base; unmatched junction bases: 7. As DNA, the CDR3 is TGTGCCAGTATGAGGGACAGGGCTTCCTACGAGCAGTACGTC. Protein sequence: CASMRDRASYEQYV.

The chain has TRBV6-5 and TRBJ2-7; D is ambiguous. Germline loops: CDR1 MNHEY, CDR2 SVGAGI. The CDR3 length is 14 residues. V lost 10 bases to trimming and J lost 0 bases, with 16 bases between them. CDR3 nucleotide sequence: TGTGCCACACAAAGAGGTCCCCGCTCCTACGAGCAGTACGTC. The encoded protein is CATQRGPRSYEQYV.

This clone was observed a few times. The rearrangement joins TRBV7-9 to TRBJ1-1, with a possible D match to TRBD1 (5 bases). The CDR3 is 14 residues long. V was pared by 5 bases and J by 11 bases, with 21 bases between. CDR1 is SEHNR and CDR2 is FQNEAQ in the germline V gene (reference sequence). This CDR3 reads CASSPPQFGRGAFF. The CDR3 DNA is TGTGCCAGCAGCCCGCCCCAATTCGGGCGGGGCGCTTTCTTT.

The genes are TRBV7-2 and TRBJ2-1, with 10 bases fitting TRBD1. After removal of 10 bases from V and 7 bases from J, the junction contained 10 bases not matched to a gene. Germline CDR1 reads SGHTA; CDR2 reads FQGNSA. The length of the CDR3 is 14 residues. CDR3 sequence reads: CAIVPGQGRNEQFF. As DNA, the CDR3 is TGTGCCATCGTACCGGGACAGGGGCGTAATGAGCAGTTCTTC.

The chain is built from TRBV4-1 and TRBJ2-5; 8 positions agree with TRBD2. This CDR3 is built from 19 residues. Trimming took 1 base from V and 0 from J; bases not matched to a gene: 13. CDR1 and CDR2 from the germline V gene are MGHRA and YSYEKL. In nucleotides, the CDR3 is TGCGCCAGCAGCCAAGCTAGGGGAACTAGCGGAGGGAACCAAGAGACCCAGTACTTC. Protein: CASSQARGTSGGNQETQYF.

This chain joins TRBV19 and TRBJ2-1; D is perhaps TRBD2 (7 bases). Per the germline V gene, CDR1 is LNHDA and CDR2 is SQIVND (reference sequence). Trimming took 5 bases from V and 3 from J, leaving 17 bases between them. There are 16 residues in the CDR3. CDR3 loop: CASSPHEGEGYNEQFF. As DNA, the CDR3 is TGTGCCAGTAGTCCGCACGAGGGGGAGGGCTACAATGAGCAGTTCTTC.

This chain links TRBV15 with TRBJ2-2; TRBD2 is a possible D gene (5 bases). Germline loops: CDR1 LNHNV, CDR2 YYDKDF (reference sequence). This CDR3 contains 19 residues. V was pared by 8 bases and J by 0 bases, with 25 bases between. The DNA of the CDR3 is TGTGCCACCTATGAGACGGGTGGAGGCTTCGCGGCGAACACCGGGGAGCTGTTTTTT. Protein product: CATYETGGGFAANTGELFF.

The V and J genes are TRBV9 and TRBJ2-5, with 7 bases aligning to TRBD2. After removal of 3 bases from V and 5 bases from J, the junction contained 7 bases not matched to a gene. The CDR3 extends over 14 amino acids. Per germline, CDR1 SGDLS and CDR2 YYNGEE. The chain's CDR3 is CASSAGLVPETQYF. CDR3 DNA: TGTGCCAGCAGCGCCGGACTAGTTCCTGAGACCCAGTACTTC.

This clone was picked up one time. The genes are TRBV2 and TRBJ2-7, with D perhaps TRBD2 (7 bases). Germline V lookup: CDR1 SNHLY, CDR2 FYNNEI. The V and J ends lost 5 bases and 0 bases respectively, with 14 bases between them. This CDR3 comprises 15 residues. CDR3 sequence: CASSLGGGGSYEQYV. The CDR3 nucleotides are TGTGCCAGCAGTTTAGGGGGAGGGGGCTCCTACGAGCAGTACGTC.

This chain links TRBV4-1 with TRBJ2-3, with 9 bases matching TRBD2. The ends lost 0 bases at V and 6 bases at J; junction bases unmatched: 10. Germline CDR1 is MGHRA and CDR2 is YSYEKL. The CDR3 spans 17 residues. The CDR3 loop is CASSQDPRTSDPDTQYF. The CDR3 DNA is TGCGCCAGCAGCCAAGATCCGAGGACTAGCGATCCTGATACGCAGTATTTT.

The V call is TRBV12-5, the J call TRBJ2-1; 7 bases are a match to TRBD2. V was clipped by 2 bases and J by 6 bases; unmatched bases: 1. The CDR3 length is 13 residues. Germline CDR1 LGHNT, CDR2 FRNRAP. For the CDR3, the DNA is TGTGCTAGTGGTTTGCGCGGGAGCAATGAGCAGTTCTTC. Protein: CASGLRGSNEQFF.

This clone was seen a single time. V usage is TRBV10-2 and J usage is TRBJ1-2; 8 bases align to TRBD1. Germline V gives CDR1 WSHSY, CDR2 SAAADI. V was pared by 2 bases and J by 2 bases, with 4 bases of the junction left unmatched. The CDR3 contains 15 residues. The DNA of the CDR3 is TGCGCCAGCAGTGAGGGAAGACAGGGGAACTATGGCTACACCTTC. It yields the protein CASSEGRQGNYGYTF.

The J gene is TRBJ2-2, the V gene TRBV7-9, with 13 nucleotides matching TRBD2. The ends lost 5 bases at V and 10 bases at J; junction bases unmatched: 13. The CDR3 covers 17 residues. Germline-derived CDR1 and CDR2 are SEHNR and FQNEAQ (reference sequence). The CDR3 DNA follows: TGTGCCAGCAGCCTCCCGGGACTAGCGGGACCCAGGTCGGAGCTGTTTTTT. This gives the protein CASSLPGLAGPRSELFF.

The V and J genes are TRBV6-6 and TRBJ2-7, with TRBD1 matching 9 bases. Per germline, CDR1 MNHNY and CDR2 SVGAGI (reference sequence). The CDR3 sequence is 18 residues long. Trimming removed 5 bases from V and 2 bases from J; junction bases left unmatched: 16. For the CDR3, the DNA is TGTGCCAGCAGTCGACATAATTTGGGGACAGGGACTCCCTACGAGCAGTACTTC. Protein product: CASSRHNLGTGTPYEQYF.

The CDR3 bases are TGTGCCAGCAGCCAAATGGCTTGGGGATCCGGGGACACTGAAGCTTTCTTT. Protein sequence: CASSQMAWGSGDTEAFF. The chain has TRBV11-3 and TRBJ1-1; D is uncertain. The germline V gene has CDR1 SGHNT and CDR2 YENEEA. Trimming pared 5 bases from V and 3 bases from J, leaving 22 bases between. This CDR3 spans 17 amino acids.

For the CDR3, the DNA is TGCGCCAGCAGCCAAGATCACGGGGATAACTACAATGAGCAGTTCTTC. It codes for CASSQDHGDNYNEQFF. The chain has TRBV4-3 and TRBJ2-1; the D gene is possibly TRBD2 (5 bases). Germline CDR1 and CDR2: LGHNA and YSLEER. V lost 0 bases and J 3 bases, leaving 12 bases between the germline ends. The CDR3 covers 16 residues.

The rearrangement uses TRBV6-1 and TRBJ2-5; possibly TRBD1 for D (6 bases). Trimming stripped 0 bases from V and 5 bases from J, with 16 bases between. The V gene's germline CDR1 is MNHNS and CDR2 SASEGT. This CDR3 comprises 16 residues. Here the CDR3 reads CASSEASMGARETQYF. For the CDR3, the DNA is TGTGCCAGCAGTGAAGCGTCGATGGGGGCGCGGGAGACCCAGTACTTC.

The V and J genes are TRBV7-2 and TRBJ2-5; 8 bases fit TRBD2. The CDR3 has 16 residues. Trimming at V came to 4 bases and at J to 4 bases, leaving 11 bases not matched to a gene. CDR1 is SGHTA and CDR2 is FQGNSA in the germline V gene. DNA for the CDR3: TGTGCCAGCAGCTCCGCCCTCGGGGGGGCCTCAGAGACCCAGTACTTC. The encoded protein is CASSSALGGASETQYF.